The 13 T cell receptor beta chains listed next were all sequenced from one sample in a study of CD8 T cells in Susac syndrome. Reverse transcription of roughly 0.5 to 1 ug RNA was performed with random hexamers. Via MiXCR, TCRdb re-called the immunoSEQ multiplex PCR reads, giving one row per CDR3 protein. The sample consists of 100,000 to 150,000 distinct CDR3 sequences, approximately 96% of them appearing once. The sequenced sample was CD8+ T cells from PBMCs. Receptors were obtained from a human donor with Susac syndrome.

The chain uses TRBV12-3 or TRBV12-4 and TRBJ2-3; 11 bases fit TRBD2. The CDR3 sequence is 20 residues long. Unmatched junction bases numbered 15, after V lost 0 bases and J lost 4 bases. The CDR3 here is CASSLALPSISGRGADTQYF. For the CDR3, the DNA is TGTGCCAGCAGTTTAGCCCTCCCTAGCATTAGCGGGAGGGGGGCAGATACGCAGTATTTT.

V gene TRBV4-2 combines with J gene TRBJ1-5, with a possible D match to TRBD1 (6 bases). CDR3 length: 15 amino acids. CDR1 and CDR2 (germline): LGHNA, YNFKEQ. Trimming removed 0 bases from V and 1 base from J, with 7 bases in between. The CDR3 is CASSQDGQSNQPQHF. CDR3 in DNA: TGTGCCAGCAGCCAAGATGGACAGAGCAATCAGCCCCAGCATTTT.

The chain recombines TRBV4-1 with TRBJ2-7, with D perhaps TRBD1 or TRBD2 (5 bases each). The CDR3 contains 16 residues. Germline V gives CDR1 MGHRA, CDR2 YSYEKL. Trimming took 1 base from V and 6 from J, leaving 19 bases between them. The CDR3 loop reads CASSQGVVRGVREQYF. In nucleotides, the CDR3 is TGCGCCAGCAGCCAAGGGGTAGTTCGAGGGGTACGCGAGCAGTACTTC.

This chain uses TRBV3-1 with TRBJ2-3, with D unclear. With 4 bases removed from V and 1 base from J, the gap between germline ends came to 12 bases. Germline CDR1 reads LGHDT; CDR2 reads YNNKEL (reference sequence). The CDR3 sequence is 15 residues long. CDR3 loop: CASSPRHGRTDTQYF. The CDR3 nucleotides are TGTGCCAGCAGCCCGAGGCATGGGCGCACAGATACGCAGTATTTT.

The rearrangement joins TRBV19 to TRBJ1-2; D is perhaps TRBD1 (6 bases). Per the germline V gene, CDR1 is LNHDA and CDR2 is SQIVND (reference sequence). Trimming pared 9 bases from V and 6 bases from J, leaving 17 bases between. The CDR3 loop spans 13 amino acids. The CDR3 DNA sequence: TGTGCCAGCGCGGACAGCCCTGGGGATGGCTACACCTTC. Amino acids: CASADSPGDGYTF.

J is TRBJ1-1 and V is TRBV12-3 or TRBV12-4; D unclear. V was clipped by 5 bases and J by 4 bases, with 8 bases between them. The CDR3 covers 12 residues. The DNA for the CDR3 is TGTGCCAGCAGTCGCGGGAGCACTGAAGCTTTCTTT. Translation gives CASSRGSTEAFF.

The rearrangement joins TRBV29-1 to TRBJ2-7, with TRBD2 as a possible D gene (5 bases). Per germline, CDR1 SQVTM and CDR2 ANQGSEA. V lost 4 bases to trimming and J lost 5 bases, with 6 bases between them. CDR3 length: 10 amino acids. CDR3 residues: CSVVRDEQYF. DNA for the CDR3: TGCAGCGTTGTGAGGGACGAGCAGTACTTC.

This chain uses TRBV9 with TRBJ2-7; the match to TRBD1 covers 10 bases. The CDR3 sequence is 15 residues long. Germline CDR1 and CDR2: SGDLS and YYNGEE. V shed 0 bases and J 2 bases; nucleotides not matched to a gene: 2. The CDR3 DNA reads TGTGCCAGCAGCGTAGGGGGACAGGGGACCTACGAGCAGTACTTC. This codes for CASSVGGQGTYEQYF.

This clonotype was seen only once. J is TRBJ2-6 and V is TRBV20-1, with TRBD1 matching 7 bases. Germline CDR1 is DFQATT and CDR2 is SNEGSKA (reference sequence). The junction had 7 bases not matched to a gene; V was cut back by 8 bases and J by 3 bases. The CDR3 totals 14 residues. CDR3 protein: CSPPGGSGANVLTF. The CDR3 bases are TGCAGTCCCCCAGGGGGAAGTGGGGCCAACGTCCTGACTTTC.

The chain recombines TRBV7-2 with TRBJ1-4; 8 bases match TRBD1. Germline V lookup: CDR1 SGHTA, CDR2 FQGNSA. After removal of 5 bases from V and 8 bases from J, the junction contained 13 bases not matched to a gene. This CDR3 is 16 amino acids long. The CDR3 region has the DNA TGTGCCAGCAGCCAAGGACCGACAGGGGCTGAAGAAAAACTGTTTTTT. Residues: CASSQGPTGAEEKLFF. The variable domain in full, with the rest retrieved from reference TRBV7-2 and TRBJ1-4, is GAGVSQSPSNKVTEKGKDVELRCDPISGHTALYWYRQSLGQGLEFLIYFQGNSAPDKSGLPSDRFSAERTGGSVSTLTIQRTQQEDSAVYLCASSQGPTGAEEKLFFGSGTQLSVL.

The genes are TRBV10-2 and TRBJ1-6; D is perhaps TRBD1 (5 bases). The CDR3 loop spans 14 amino acids. Germline V gene lookup returns CDR1 WSHSY and CDR2 SAAADI. Trimming stripped 6 bases from V and 8 bases from J, with 14 bases between. CDR3 in DNA: TGCGCCAGCAGGGGGATACCGGGGGATTCACCCCTCCACTTT. It is translated as CASRGIPGDSPLHF.

This rearrangement joins TRBV25-1 to TRBJ1-2; D gene unclear. The CDR3 spans 13 residues. Deletions cut 3 bases from V and 8 bases from J, with 13 bases between. CDR1 and CDR2 (germline): MGHDK, SYGVNS. The CDR3 here is CASSDPWSGGYTF. CDR3 DNA sequence: TGTGCCAGCAGTGATCCGTGGTCGGGGGGCTACACCTTC.

The chain joins TRBV12-3 or TRBV12-4 to TRBJ1-1; 10 bases line up with TRBD1. V gave up 5 bases and J gave up 7 bases; unmatched junction bases: 4. This CDR3 is 13 amino acids long. CDR3 coding DNA: TGTGCCAGCAGTCGACAGGGGGCGGTTGAAGCTTTCTTT. Translation gives CASSRQGAVEAFF.